A single sample gave rise to the 5 T cell receptor beta chains below, sequenced in a study of control samples from healthy donors and cancer patients. Method: immunoSEQ multiplex PCR; TCRdb's copy keeps in-frame clones and lacks some. The repertoire holds 400,000 to 500,000 clones, with around 90% as singletons. Sequencing was performed on PBMCs. These receptors all stem from a man in his forties with head and neck cancer.

J is TRBJ1-5 and V is TRBV30; D not resolved. Trimming took off 4 bases at V and 4 bases at J, with 14 bases between the two ends. The CDR3 extends over 14 amino acids. CDR1 and CDR2 from the germline V gene are GTSNPN and SVGIG (reference sequence). This CDR3 reads CAWTLGEVNQPQHF. CDR3 in DNA: TGTGCCTGGACCTTAGGCGAAGTAAATCAGCCCCAGCATTTT.

About this clone itself: Germline is not matched at one junction end, which may reflect a read error. This chain links TRBV2 with TRBJ2-1; possible D gene TRBD2, 6 bases. CDR1 is SNHLY and CDR2 is FYNNEI in the germline V gene. The CDR3 runs to 15 residues. CDR3 DNA: TGTGCCACTCGACTAGACCGAAGCTCCTACAATGGGCAGTTCTTC. Translation: CATRLDRSSYNGQFF.

The chain recombines TRBV4-1 with TRBJ2-7, with D perhaps being TRBD1 or TRBD2 (5 bases each). Trimming shortened V by 4 bases and J by 3 bases, and 16 bases separated the two germline ends. Germline V gene lookup returns CDR1 MGHRA and CDR2 YSYEKL. The CDR3 runs 15 residues. The CDR3: CASSRRGLGNYEQYF. In DNA form, the CDR3 reads TGCGCCAGCAGCCGACGGGGCTTAGGAAACTACGAGCAGTACTTC.

The rearrangement links TRBV28 to TRBJ1-2; D is unresolved. With 7 bases removed from V and 10 bases from J, the gap between germline ends came to 19 bases. The CDR3 is 13 residues long. Germline CDR1 and CDR2: MDHEN and SYDVKM. CDR3 in amino acids: CASTLEGSRAYTF. DNA of the CDR3: TGTGCCAGCACTCTAGAGGGCAGTCGGGCCTACACCTTC.

The sample holds one count of this clone. V is TRBV27 and J is TRBJ2-2; 9 bases are shared with TRBD2. Per the germline V gene, CDR1 is MNHEY and CDR2 is SMNVEV (reference sequence). Trimming removed 5 bases from V and 3 bases from J; junction bases left unmatched: 10. The length of the CDR3 is 17 residues. CDR3 nucleotide sequence: TGTGCCAGCAGTCCATTACTTGGCGGGAGGGACACCGGGGAGCTGTTTTTT. As protein: CASSPLLGGRDTGELFF.